One and the same sample provided the 21 T cell receptor beta chains below, sequenced in a study of cytotoxic CD8 clonotypes in ibrutinib-treated CLL. The assay was immunoSEQ multiplex PCR, and TCRdb's table has in-frame clones only and misses some. The sample lists some 350,000 clones, roughly two thirds occurring once. The specimen was PBMCs, collected after 36 months of ibrutinib treatment. These receptors were taken from a human donor with chronic lymphocytic leukemia.

This sequence joins TRBV11-2 and TRBJ1-4; 8 bases agree with TRBD1. The CDR3 runs to 16 residues. From germline, CDR1 is SGHAT and CDR2 FQNNGV. The V and J ends lost 5 bases and 1 base, in that order; junction bases with no gene match: 6. The CDR3 region has the DNA TGTGCCAGCAGCCCCGGACAGGGAGGAACTAATGAAAAACTGTTTTTT. Translation: CASSPGQGGTNEKLFF.

This clone was counted only a few times. The rearrangement uses TRBV18 and TRBJ2-5; the D gene could be TRBD1 or TRBD2 (5 bases each). The CDR3 covers 12 residues. With 9 bases removed from V and 3 bases from J, the gap between germline ends came to 11 bases. The germline gives CDR1 KGHSH, CDR2 LQKENI. The CDR3 sequence: CASRGEEETQYF. The CDR3, as DNA: TGTGCCAGTCGAGGGGAAGAAGAGACCCAGTACTTC.

This clone was seen more than once but under ten times. The CDR3 spells CASSPGLVTYNEQFF. Here the CDR3 DNA reads TGTGCCAGCAGTCCCGGACTAGTGACTTACAATGAGCAGTTCTTC. J is TRBJ2-1 and V is TRBV28; TRBD2 matches 7 bases. The CDR3 sequence is 15 residues long. Germline CDR1 is MDHEN and CDR2 is SYDVKM. J was trimmed by 4 bases and V by 5 bases; bases with no gene match: 8.

This clone was detected only once. The gene calls are TRBV25-1 and TRBJ2-5; D ambiguous. This CDR3 region has 11 residues. With 1 base removed from V and 5 bases from J, the gap between germline ends came to 2 bases. Germline CDR1 MGHDK, CDR2 SYGVNS. Here the CDR3 DNA reads TGTGCCAGCAGTGAATGGGAGACCCAGTACTTC. Translated: CASSEWETQYF.

This clone was seen only once. This rearrangement joins TRBV5-1 to TRBJ2-5; perhaps D is TRBD1 or TRBD2 (5 bases each). V lost 5 bases and J 3 bases, leaving 14 bases between the germline ends. CDR3 length equals 14 residues. Germline CDR1 is SGHRS and CDR2 is YFSETQ. The DNA for the CDR3 is TGCGCCAGCAGACGACTACAGGAGGAAGAGACCCAGTACTTC. It yields the protein CASRRLQEEETQYF.

This clone was detected once. The genes are TRBV29-1 and TRBJ1-2; 9 bases fit TRBD1. Trimming cost V 6 bases and J 5 bases; bases outside gene matches: 16. CDR3 length: 16 amino acids. Germline assignment: CDR1 SQVTM and CDR2 ANQGSEA. CDR3 region: CSVNSVDRGTPYGYTF. The CDR3 DNA reads as TGCAGCGTGAACTCCGTAGACAGGGGGACCCCATATGGCTACACCTTC.

The chain couples TRBV13 to TRBJ2-7; 7 bases fit TRBD2. Trimming at V came to 5 bases and at J to 5 bases, leaving 9 bases not matched to a gene. CDR3 length equals 14 residues. CDR1 is PRHDT, CDR2 FYEKMQ, per germline (reference sequence). The CDR3 sequence: CASSVRGEENEQYF. CDR3 DNA sequence: TGTGCCAGCAGCGTCCGGGGGGAGGAGAACGAGCAGTACTTC.

This rearrangement joins TRBV9 to TRBJ1-1; the match to TRBD1 covers 9 bases. CDR1 is SGDLS and CDR2 is YYNGEE in the germline V gene. CDR3 size: 14 residues. V lost 6 bases, J lost 4 bases, and 7 bases stayed unmatched. Here the CDR3 reads CASNPTGGLTEAFF. The CDR3 DNA reads as TGTGCCAGCAACCCGACAGGGGGTCTCACTGAAGCTTTCTTT.

The chain links TRBV28 to TRBJ2-1; 10 bases are shared with TRBD2. The ends lost 3 bases at V and 4 bases at J; junction bases unmatched: 9. From germline, CDR1 is MDHEN and CDR2 SYDVKM. The CDR3 sequence is 17 residues long. In DNA form, the CDR3 reads TGTGCCAGCAGTTTTGGGCCCCCACTAGCGGGGTACAATGAGCAGTTCTTC. Amino acids: CASSFGPPLAGYNEQFF.

This clone was detected a few times. The chain combines TRBV10-3 with TRBJ2-6, with 8 bases that match TRBD1. The CDR3 totals 15 residues. The J segment lost 3 bases and the V segment lost 10 bases, leaving 8 bases of the junction unmatched. The germline V gene encodes CDR1 ENHRY and CDR2 SYGVKD. This chain's CDR3 is CATRTGSSGANVLTF. The CDR3 nucleotides read TGTGCCACCAGGACAGGGAGTAGTGGGGCCAACGTCCTGACTTTC.

V is TRBV29-1 and J is TRBJ2-5; D ambiguous. CDR3 length: 12 residues. Germline CDR1 reads SQVTM; CDR2 reads ANQGSEA. With 3 bases removed from V and 8 bases from J, the gap between germline ends came to 13 bases. CDR3 coding DNA: TGCAGCGTTGATCGGTCAGCAGAAACCCAGTACTTC. Protein: CSVDRSAETQYF. Using reference TRBV29-1 and TRBJ2-5 for the parts outside the CDR3, the full variable domain is SAVISQKPSRDICQRGTSLTIQCQVDSQVTMMFWYRQQPGQSLTLIATANQGSEATYESGFVIDKFPISRPNLTFSTLTVSNMSPEDSSIYLCSVDRSAETQYFGPGTRLLVL.

V usage is TRBV5-6 and J usage is TRBJ2-7; D not resolved. The CDR3 runs 16 residues. The ends were cut back, 0 bases at V and 4 bases at J, with 17 bases in the middle. Per the germline V gene, CDR1 is SGHDT and CDR2 is YYEEEE. CDR3 in amino acids: CASSLAGDSGSYEQYF. The DNA of the CDR3 is TGTGCCAGCAGCTTGGCGGGTGACTCTGGATCTTACGAGCAGTACTTC.

In its sample, this clone was seen a few times. The chain carries TRBV5-1 and TRBJ2-3; TRBD2 aligns across 14 bases. The CDR3 is made up of 17 amino acids. Per the germline V gene, CDR1 is SGHRS and CDR2 is YFSETQ. The V gene end was trimmed by 4 bases and the J gene end by 3 bases; junction bases not matched to a gene: 7. CDR3 sequence (DNA): TGCGCCAGCAGCCCTAGGGGGACTAGCGGGGGTACAGATACGCAGTATTTT. It specifies CASSPRGTSGGTDTQYF.

The chain uses TRBV7-9 and TRBJ2-7; 8 nucleotides line up with TRBD1. The length of the CDR3 is 10 residues. V lost 8 bases to trimming and J lost 9 bases; unmatched junction nucleotides: 3. The germline V gene has CDR1 SEHNR and CDR2 FQNEAQ (reference sequence). This CDR3 is CASEGQGQYF. CDR3 DNA sequence: TGTGCCAGCGAAGGACAGGGGCAGTACTTC.

This chain joins TRBV6-5 and TRBJ2-3; D call uncertain. V lost 5 bases and J lost 2, with 8 bases in between. CDR3 length: 13 residues. CDR1 is MNHEY and CDR2 is SVGAGI in the germline V gene. This chain's CDR3 is CASSPLLTDTQYF. As DNA, the CDR3 is TGTGCCAGCAGTCCGTTACTCACAGATACGCAGTATTTT.

This rearrangement joins TRBV29-1 to TRBJ1-1, with D perhaps matching TRBD1 (6 bases). Per germline, CDR1 SQVTM and CDR2 ANQGSEA. This CDR3 has 13 amino acids. Between the trimmed V and J ends, which lost 3 bases and 6 bases, there was a span of 14 bases. CDR3 sequence: CSVEGQGLAEAFF. As DNA, the CDR3 is TGCAGCGTTGAGGGGCAGGGGCTGGCTGAAGCTTTCTTT.

The chain carries TRBV7-9 and TRBJ2-7; the match to TRBD2 covers 8 bases. After removal of 5 bases from V and 1 base from J, the junction contained 10 bases not matched to a gene. The CDR3 has 16 residues. Germline CDR1 and CDR2: SEHNR and FQNEAQ (reference sequence). Here the CDR3 DNA reads TGTGCCAGCAGCCCCGCCTTTAGCGGGAAGTCCTACGAGCAGTACTTC. Its protein product is CASSPAFSGKSYEQYF.

The rearrangement uses TRBV7-2 and TRBJ2-1; D gene uncertain. Trimming left V 1 base short and J 4 bases short, with 5 bases between. The germline gives CDR1 SGHTA, CDR2 FQGNSA. The CDR3 consists of 13 residues. CDR3: CASSLEWYNEQFF. The CDR3 DNA sequence: TGTGCCAGCAGCTTAGAGTGGTACAATGAGCAGTTCTTC.

The gene calls are TRBV29-1 and TRBJ2-5; 7 bases are a match to TRBD2. Germline CDR1 is SQVTM and CDR2 is ANQGSEA. V lost 7 bases to trimming and J lost 4 bases; unmatched junction nucleotides: 12. There are 14 residues in the CDR3. The CDR3 spells CSASGTMGRETQYF. The CDR3 DNA sequence: TGCAGCGCCTCGGGGACTATGGGGCGAGAGACCCAGTACTTC.

This clone occurred a few times. The genes are TRBV5-1 and TRBJ2-1; no firm D call. Between the trimmed V and J ends, which lost 5 bases and 0 bases, there was a span of 9 bases. The germline CDR1 and CDR2 sequences are SGHRS and YFSETQ. This CDR3 has 14 amino acids. CDR3 sequence reads: CASSSASSYNEQFF. Written as DNA, the CDR3 is TGCGCCAGCAGTTCCGCGAGCTCCTACAATGAGCAGTTCTTC.

Only a few counts were recorded for this clone. The V call is TRBV27, the J call TRBJ2-2; no clear D gene. CDR3 length equals 13 residues. V lost 5 bases, J lost 4 bases, and 8 bases lay in between. Looked up from germline, CDR1 is MNHEY and CDR2 is SMNVEV (reference sequence). CDR3 loop: CASSRARTGELFF. The CDR3 DNA is TGTGCCAGCAGTAGGGCCCGCACCGGGGAGCTGTTTTTT.